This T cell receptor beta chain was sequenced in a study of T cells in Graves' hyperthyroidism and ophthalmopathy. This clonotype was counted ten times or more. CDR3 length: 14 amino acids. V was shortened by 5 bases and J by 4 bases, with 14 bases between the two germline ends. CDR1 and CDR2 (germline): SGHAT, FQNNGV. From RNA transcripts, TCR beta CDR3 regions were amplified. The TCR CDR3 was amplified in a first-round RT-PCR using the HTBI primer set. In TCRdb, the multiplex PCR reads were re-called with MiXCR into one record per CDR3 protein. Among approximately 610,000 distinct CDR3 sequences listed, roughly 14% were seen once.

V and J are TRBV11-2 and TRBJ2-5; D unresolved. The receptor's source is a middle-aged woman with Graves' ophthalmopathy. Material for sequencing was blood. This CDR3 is CASSALKIRETQYF. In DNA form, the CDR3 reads TGTGCCAGCAGCGCGTTAAAGATTCGAGAGACCCAGTACTTC.